This T cell receptor beta chain came from a study of T cell changes during pregnancy in multiple sclerosis. This clone was observed once. Using immunoSEQ multiplex PCR, the repertoire was profiled, and TCRdb retains in-frame clones only, with some absent. Among around 53,000 clones, 80% to 95% were seen once, and the ten largest hold about 0.64%. With 3 bases removed from V and 3 bases from J, the gap between germline ends came to 12 bases. From germline, CDR1 is LGHNA and CDR2 YNFKEQ. The CDR3 covers 15 residues. The chain employs TRBV4-2 and TRBJ1-5; possible D gene TRBD1, 6 bases. The receptor was isolated from a female donor with multiple sclerosis, enrolled in a pregnancy study. The sequencing here drew on CD4+ T cells from peripheral blood mononuclear cells, taken after pregnancy. CDR3 residues: CASSQEGQPNQPQHF. As DNA, the CDR3 is TGTGCCAGCAGCCAGGAAGGACAGCCCAATCAGCCCCAGCATTTT.